The T cell receptor beta chain under discussion was sequenced for a study of T cell repertoires in cytomegalovirus infection. TCRdb re-called the reads with MiXCR, one entry per CDR3 protein. The profile shows about 770,000 distinct CDR3 sequences, roughly 28% of them singletons. V was pared by 2 bases and J by 2 bases, with 14 bases between. The germline V gene encodes CDR1 MDHEN and CDR2 SYDVKM. The CDR3 consists of 16 residues. This clonotype was detected only a few times. Its antigen is still unknown. V and J are TRBV28 and TRBJ2-3; possible D gene TRBD2, 6 bases. The sample consisted of cultured CD8+ T cells from PBMCs, taken from culture after CMV antigen stimulation. The receptor comes from a human donor in good health (CMV status not recorded). Some clones in this sample may be carry-over from other donors' samples. Written as DNA, the CDR3 is TGTGCCAGCAGTTTAAATGGGGGGACCCTCACAGATACGCAGTATTTT. This translates into CASSLNGGTLTDTQYF.